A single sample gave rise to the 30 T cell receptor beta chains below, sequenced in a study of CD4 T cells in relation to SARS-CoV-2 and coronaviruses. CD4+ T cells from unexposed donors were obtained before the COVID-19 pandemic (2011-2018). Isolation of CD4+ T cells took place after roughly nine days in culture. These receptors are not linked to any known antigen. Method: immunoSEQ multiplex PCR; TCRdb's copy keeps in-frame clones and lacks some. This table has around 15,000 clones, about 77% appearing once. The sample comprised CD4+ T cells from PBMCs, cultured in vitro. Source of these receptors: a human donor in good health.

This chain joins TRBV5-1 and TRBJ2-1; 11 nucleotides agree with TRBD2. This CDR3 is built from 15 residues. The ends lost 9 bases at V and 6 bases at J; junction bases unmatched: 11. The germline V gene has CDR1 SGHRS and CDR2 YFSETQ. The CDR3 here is CATNTTSGSFNEQFF. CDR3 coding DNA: TGCGCCACCAACACTACTAGCGGGAGTTTCAATGAGCAGTTCTTC.

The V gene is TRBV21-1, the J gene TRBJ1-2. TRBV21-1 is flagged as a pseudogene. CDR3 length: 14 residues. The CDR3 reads CASSKRGGLYGYTF. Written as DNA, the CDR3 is TGTGCCAGCAGCAAACGGGGGGGATTGTATGGCTACACCTTC.

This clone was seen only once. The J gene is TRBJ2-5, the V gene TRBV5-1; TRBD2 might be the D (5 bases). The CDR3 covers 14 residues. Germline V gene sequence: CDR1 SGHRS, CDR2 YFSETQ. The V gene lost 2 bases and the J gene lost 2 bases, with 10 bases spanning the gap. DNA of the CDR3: TGCGCCAGCAGCTTAGTTAGCGTACAAGAGACCCAGTACTTC. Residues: CASSLVSVQETQYF.

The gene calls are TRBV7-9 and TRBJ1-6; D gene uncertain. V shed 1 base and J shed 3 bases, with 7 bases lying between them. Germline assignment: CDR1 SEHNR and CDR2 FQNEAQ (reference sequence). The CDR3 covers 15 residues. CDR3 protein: CASSLGGFYNSPLHF. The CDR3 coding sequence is TGTGCCAGCAGCTTAGGAGGGTTCTATAATTCACCCCTCCACTTT.

CDR3 DNA sequence: TGTGCCAGTAGTGAGGCCAGGACGCAGTATTTT. Residues: CASSEARTQYF. The V gene is TRBV19, the J gene TRBJ2-3; D remains ambiguous. Looked up from germline, CDR1 is LNHDA and CDR2 is SQIVND (reference sequence). CDR3 length: 11 amino acids. Trimming cost V 5 bases and J 9 bases, with 9 bases left between them.

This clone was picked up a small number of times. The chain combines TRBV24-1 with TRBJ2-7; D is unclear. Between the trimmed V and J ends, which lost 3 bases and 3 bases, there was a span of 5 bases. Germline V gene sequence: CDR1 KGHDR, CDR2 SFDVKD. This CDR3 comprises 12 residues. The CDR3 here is CATSDDDYEQYF. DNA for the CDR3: TGTGCCACCAGTGATGACGACTACGAGCAGTACTTC.

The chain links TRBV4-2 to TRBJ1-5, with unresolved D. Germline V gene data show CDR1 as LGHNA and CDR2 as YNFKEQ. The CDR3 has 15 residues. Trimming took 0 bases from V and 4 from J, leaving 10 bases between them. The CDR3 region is CASSQDTQSNQPQHF. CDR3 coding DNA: TGTGCCAGCAGCCAAGATACACAGAGTAATCAGCCCCAGCATTTT.

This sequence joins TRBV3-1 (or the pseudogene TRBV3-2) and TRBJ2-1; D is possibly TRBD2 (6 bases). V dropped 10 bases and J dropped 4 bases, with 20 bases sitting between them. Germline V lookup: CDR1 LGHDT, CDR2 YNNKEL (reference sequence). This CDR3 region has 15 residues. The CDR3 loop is CATASVGLQYNEQFF. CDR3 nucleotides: TGTGCCACCGCATCAGTGGGACTCCAATACAATGAGCAGTTCTTC.

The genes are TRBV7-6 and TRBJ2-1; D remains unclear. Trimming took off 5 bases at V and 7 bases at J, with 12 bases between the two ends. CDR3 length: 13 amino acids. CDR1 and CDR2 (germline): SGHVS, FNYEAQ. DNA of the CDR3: TGTGCCAGCAGCCCATGGGGTGCTAATGAGCAGTTCTTC. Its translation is CASSPWGANEQFF.

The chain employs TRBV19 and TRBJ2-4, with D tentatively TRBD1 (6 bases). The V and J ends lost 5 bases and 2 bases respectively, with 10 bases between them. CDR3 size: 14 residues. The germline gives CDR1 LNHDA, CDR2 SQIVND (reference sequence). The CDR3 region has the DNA TGTGCCAGTAGTCCCGGACAGACCAAAAACATTCAGTACTTC. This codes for CASSPGQTKNIQYF. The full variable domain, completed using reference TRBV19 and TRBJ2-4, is DGGITQSPKYLFRKEGQNVTLSCEQNLNHDAMYWYRQDPGQGLRLIYYSQIVNDFQKGDIAEGYSVSREKKESFPLTVTSAQKNPTAFYLCASSPGQTKNIQYFGAGTRLSVL.

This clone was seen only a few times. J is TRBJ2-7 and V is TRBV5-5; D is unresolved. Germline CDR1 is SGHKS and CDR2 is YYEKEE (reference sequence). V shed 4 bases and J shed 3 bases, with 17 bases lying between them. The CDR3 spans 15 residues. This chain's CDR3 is CASSRTSDRIYEQYF. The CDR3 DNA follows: TGTGCCAGCAGCCGAACATCGGACCGGATCTACGAGCAGTACTTC.

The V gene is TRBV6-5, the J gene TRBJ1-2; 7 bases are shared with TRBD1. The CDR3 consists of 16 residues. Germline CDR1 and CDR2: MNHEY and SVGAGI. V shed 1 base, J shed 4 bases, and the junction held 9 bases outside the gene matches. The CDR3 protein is CASSYFAGTDVYGYTF. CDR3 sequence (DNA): TGTGCCAGCAGTTACTTCGCCGGGACAGACGTCTATGGCTACACCTTC.

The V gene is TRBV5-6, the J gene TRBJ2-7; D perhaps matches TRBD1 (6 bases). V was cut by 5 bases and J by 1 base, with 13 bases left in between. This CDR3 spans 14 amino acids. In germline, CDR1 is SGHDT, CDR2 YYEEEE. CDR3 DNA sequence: TGTGCCAGCAGTTGGGGTCAGGGGTCCTACGAGCAGTACTTC. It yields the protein CASSWGQGSYEQYF.

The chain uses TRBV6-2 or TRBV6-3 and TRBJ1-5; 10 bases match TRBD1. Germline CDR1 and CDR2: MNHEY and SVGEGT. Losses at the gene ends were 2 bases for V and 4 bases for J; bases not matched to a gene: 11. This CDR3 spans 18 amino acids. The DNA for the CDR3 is TGTGCCAGCAGTTACAATACGGGACAGGGGCGGGGAAATCAGCCCCAGCATTTT. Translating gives CASSYNTGQGRGNQPQHF.

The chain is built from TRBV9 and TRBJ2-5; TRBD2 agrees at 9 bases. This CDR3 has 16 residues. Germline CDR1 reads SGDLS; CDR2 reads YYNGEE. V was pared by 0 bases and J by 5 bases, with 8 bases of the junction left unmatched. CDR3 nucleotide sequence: TGTGCCAGCAGCGTAGGAAATAGCGGGAGAATGGAGACCCAGTACTTC. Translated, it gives CASSVGNSGRMETQYF.

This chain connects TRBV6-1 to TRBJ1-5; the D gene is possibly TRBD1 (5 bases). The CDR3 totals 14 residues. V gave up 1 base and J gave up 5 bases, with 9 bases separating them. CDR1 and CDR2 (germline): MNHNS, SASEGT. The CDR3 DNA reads TGTGCCAGCAGTGAAGAAGGGACCCATCAGCCCCAGCATTTT. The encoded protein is CASSEEGTHQPQHF.

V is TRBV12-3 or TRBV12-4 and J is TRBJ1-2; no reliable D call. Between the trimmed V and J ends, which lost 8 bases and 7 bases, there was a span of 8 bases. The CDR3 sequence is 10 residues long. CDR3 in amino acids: CASGRAGYTF. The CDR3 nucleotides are TGTGCCAGCGGCCGGGCTGGCTACACCTTC.

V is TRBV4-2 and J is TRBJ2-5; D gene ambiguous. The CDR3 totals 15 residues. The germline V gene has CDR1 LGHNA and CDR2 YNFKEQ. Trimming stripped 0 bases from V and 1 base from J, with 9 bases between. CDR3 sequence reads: CASSQDYGGQETQYF. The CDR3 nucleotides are TGTGCCAGCAGCCAAGATTACGGCGGCCAAGAGACCCAGTACTTC.

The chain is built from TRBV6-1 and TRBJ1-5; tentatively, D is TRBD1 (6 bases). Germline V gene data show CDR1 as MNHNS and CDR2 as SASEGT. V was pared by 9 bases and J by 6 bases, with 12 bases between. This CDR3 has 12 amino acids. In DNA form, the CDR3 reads TGTGCCAGTGGACAGCCGACTCAGCCCCAGCATTTT. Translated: CASGQPTQPQHF.

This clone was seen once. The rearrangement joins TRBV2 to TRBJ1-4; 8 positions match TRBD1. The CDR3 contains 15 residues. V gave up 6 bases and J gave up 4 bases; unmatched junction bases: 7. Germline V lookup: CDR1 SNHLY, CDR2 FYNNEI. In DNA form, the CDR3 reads TGTGCCAGCAGCATTCCGGACAGGGTTAATGAAAAACTGTTTTTT. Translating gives CASSIPDRVNEKLFF.

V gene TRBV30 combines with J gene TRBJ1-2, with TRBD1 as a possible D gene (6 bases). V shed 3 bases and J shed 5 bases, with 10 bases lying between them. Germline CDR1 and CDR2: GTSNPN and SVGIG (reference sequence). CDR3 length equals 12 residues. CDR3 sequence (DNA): TGTGCCTGGAGAGGCCAGGGGTATGGCTACACCTTC. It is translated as CAWRGQGYGYTF.

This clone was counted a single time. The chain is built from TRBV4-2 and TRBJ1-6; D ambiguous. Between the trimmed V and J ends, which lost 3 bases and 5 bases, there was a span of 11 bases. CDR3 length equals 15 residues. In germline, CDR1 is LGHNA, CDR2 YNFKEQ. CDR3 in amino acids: CASSQNSFNNSPLHF. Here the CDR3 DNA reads TGTGCCAGCAGCCAGAATTCATTTAATAATTCACCCCTCCACTTT.

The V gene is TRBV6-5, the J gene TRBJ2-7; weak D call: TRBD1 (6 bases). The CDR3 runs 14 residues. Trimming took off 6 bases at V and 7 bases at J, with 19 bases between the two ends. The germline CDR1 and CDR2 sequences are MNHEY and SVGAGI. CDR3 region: CASSSGQHSGEQYF. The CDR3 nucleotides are TGTGCCAGCAGCTCGGGACAACACAGTGGGGAGCAGTACTTC.

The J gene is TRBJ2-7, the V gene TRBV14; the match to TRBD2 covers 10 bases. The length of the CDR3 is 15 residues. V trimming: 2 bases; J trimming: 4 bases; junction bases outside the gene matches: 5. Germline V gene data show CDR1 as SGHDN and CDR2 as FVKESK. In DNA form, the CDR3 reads TGTGCCAGCAGCCAACTAGCGGGAGTATCTTACGAGCAGTACTTC. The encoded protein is CASSQLAGVSYEQYF.

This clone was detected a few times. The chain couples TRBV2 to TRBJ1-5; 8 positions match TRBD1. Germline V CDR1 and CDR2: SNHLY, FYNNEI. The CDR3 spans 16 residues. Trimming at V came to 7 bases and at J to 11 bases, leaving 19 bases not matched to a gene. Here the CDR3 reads CASTRSGQGLLGAQHF. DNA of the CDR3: TGTGCCAGCACTCGGAGTGGACAGGGTCTCCTTGGGGCCCAGCATTTT.

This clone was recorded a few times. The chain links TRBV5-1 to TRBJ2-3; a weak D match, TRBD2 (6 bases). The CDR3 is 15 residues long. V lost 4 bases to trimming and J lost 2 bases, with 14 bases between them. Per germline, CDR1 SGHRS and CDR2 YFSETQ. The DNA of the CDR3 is TGCGCCAGCAGCCCCCTAGCGCAAGACACAGATACGCAGTATTTT. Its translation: CASSPLAQDTDTQYF.

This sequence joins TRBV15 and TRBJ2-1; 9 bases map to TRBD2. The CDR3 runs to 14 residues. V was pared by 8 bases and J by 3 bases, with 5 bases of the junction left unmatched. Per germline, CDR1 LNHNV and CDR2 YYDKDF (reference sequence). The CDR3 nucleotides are TGTGCCACCCTAGCGGGATTTAACTACAATGAGCAGTTCTTC. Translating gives CATLAGFNYNEQFF.

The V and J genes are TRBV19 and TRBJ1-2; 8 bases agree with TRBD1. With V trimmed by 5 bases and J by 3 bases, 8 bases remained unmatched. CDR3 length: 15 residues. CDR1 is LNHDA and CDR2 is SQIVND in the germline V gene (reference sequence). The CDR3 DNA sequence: TGTGCCAGTAGTCCCAGCCGACAGGGGCACTATGGCTACACCTTC. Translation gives CASSPSRQGHYGYTF.

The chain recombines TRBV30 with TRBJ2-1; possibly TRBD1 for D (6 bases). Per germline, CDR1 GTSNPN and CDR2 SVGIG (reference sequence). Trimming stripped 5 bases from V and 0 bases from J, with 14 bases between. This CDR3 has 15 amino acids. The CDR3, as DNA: TGTGCCTGGCGAACAAGGGGGAGCTCCTACAATGAGCAGTTCTTC. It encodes CAWRTRGSSYNEQFF.

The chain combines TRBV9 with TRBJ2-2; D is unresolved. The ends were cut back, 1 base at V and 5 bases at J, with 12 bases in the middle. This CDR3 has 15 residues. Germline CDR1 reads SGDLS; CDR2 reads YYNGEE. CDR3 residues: CASSVQALSTGELFF. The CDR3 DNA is TGTGCCAGCAGCGTACAAGCCCTTTCGACCGGGGAGCTGTTTTTT.